The rows below give T cell receptor beta chains drawn from one sample of a study of blood T cell repertoires in COVID-19. Clones were sequenced by immunoSEQ multiplex PCR, and TCRdb holds only the in-frame ones, with some missing. The sample yields 40,000 to 45,000 clones, roughly 70% seen once. Sequenced material: peripheral blood. Every receptor here comes from an elderly man with acute or convalescent COVID-19. Each CDR3 is given with its conserved first and last residue. D genes are given only for firm matches. Clone size is stated in some rows and not others, as once, few, many or a class when expanded.

D: TRBD1; size: few; length: 17; V: TRBV4-1; J: TRBJ1-4; CDR3: CASSGKDRGRSNEKLFF; DNA: TGCGCCAGCAGCGGGAAGGACAGGGGCAGGTCGAATGAAAAACTGTTTTTT
D: NA; size: NA; length: 14; V: TRBV7-9; J: TRBJ2-6; CDR3: CASRAQSGANVLTF; DNA: TGTGCCAGCAGGGCCCAGTCCGGGGCCAACGTCCTGACTTTC
D: NA; size: few; length: 14; V: TRBV25-1; J: TRBJ2-2; CDR3: CASRTQGWTGELFF; DNA: TGTGCCAGCAGGACTCAGGGTTGGACCGGGGAGCTGTTTTTT
D: NA; size: NA; length: 13; V: TRBV29-1; J: TRBJ1-5; CDR3: CSVADSFYQPQHF; DNA: TGCAGCGTTGCGGACAGCTTCTATCAGCCCCAGCATTTT
D: NA; size: NA; length: 15; V: TRBV6-1; J: TRBJ1-2; CDR3: CASGRTEGVNYGYTF; DNA: TGTGCCAGCGGTAGGACGGAGGGCGTTAACTATGGCTACACCTTC
D: NA; size: few; length: 16; V: TRBV7-2; J: TRBJ1-1; CDR3: CASSLGVGGGPSEAFF; DNA: TGTGCCAGCAGCTTAGGAGTTGGGGGGGGCCCCTCTGAAGCTTTCTTT
D: TRBD2; size: NA; length: 14; V: TRBV28; J: TRBJ2-7; CDR3: CASSFGGTPYEQYF; DNA: TGTGCCAGCAGTTTCGGGGGGACCCCCTACGAGCAGTACTTC
D: NA; size: NA; length: 12; V: TRBV3-1/TRBV3-2; J: TRBJ1-1; CDR3: CASSQGETEAFF; DNA: TGTGCCAGCAGCCAAGGAGAGACTGAAGCTTTCTTT
D: TRBD1; size: NA; length: 16; V: TRBV9; J: TRBJ1-3; CDR3: CASSAVGQGAGNTIYF; DNA: TGTGCCAGCAGCGCCGTGGGACAGGGGGCTGGAAACACCATATATTTT
D: NA; size: NA; length: 14; V: TRBV10-3; J: TRBJ1-1; CDR3: CAISSPTENTEAFF; DNA: TGTGCCATCAGTTCCCCGACTGAGAACACTGAAGCTTTCTTT
D: TRBD1; size: NA; length: 13; V: TRBV29-1; J: TRBJ1-1; CDR3: CSAGRGPFTEAFF; DNA: TGCAGCGCTGGCAGGGGGCCCTTCACTGAAGCTTTCTTT
D: NA; size: few; length: 13; V: TRBV12-5; J: TRBJ2-5; CDR3: CASGLVEGETQYF; DNA: TGTGCTAGTGGTTTGGTGGAGGGGGAGACCCAGTACTTC
D: NA; size: NA; length: 14; V: TRBV11-3; J: TRBJ2-1; CDR3: CASLDGGSYNEQFF; DNA: TGTGCCAGTTTAGACGGGGGCTCCTACAATGAGCAGTTCTTC
D: TRBD1; size: NA; length: 13; V: TRBV7-9; J: TRBJ1-1; CDR3: CASSIQGSTEAFF; DNA: TGTGCCAGCAGCATACAGGGGTCCACTGAAGCTTTCTTT
D: TRBD2; size: NA; length: 16; V: TRBV4-1; J: TRBJ2-1; CDR3: CASSQQTSGSLGEQFF; DNA: TGCGCCAGCAGCCAACAAACTAGCGGGAGCTTGGGTGAGCAGTTCTTC
D: TRBD1; size: NA; length: 12; V: TRBV19; J: TRBJ2-1; CDR3: CASRQGSGEQFF; DNA: TGTGCCAGTAGACAGGGGTCCGGTGAGCAGTTCTTC
D: NA; size: NA; length: 12; V: TRBV11-2; J: TRBJ2-1; CDR3: CASSHGQTSQFF; DNA: TGTGCCAGCAGCCACGGACAGACAAGCCAGTTCTTC
D: NA; size: NA; length: 15; V: TRBV27; J: TRBJ1-2; CDR3: CASSTLSGANYGYTF; DNA: TGTGCCAGCAGTACCCTCTCGGGGGCTAACTATGGCTACACCTTC
D: TRBD1; size: once; length: 15; V: TRBV7-8; J: TRBJ2-7; CDR3: CASSFTTGTVYEQYF; DNA: TGTGCCAGCAGCTTCACTACGGGGACAGTCTACGAGCAGTACTTC
D: TRBD2; size: NA; length: 16; V: TRBV7-3; J: TRBJ2-1; CDR3: CASSPRPISGDNEQFF; DNA: TGTGCCAGCAGCCCCCGACCCATTAGCGGGGACAATGAGCAGTTCTTC
D: NA; size: NA; length: 13; V: TRBV3-1/TRBV3-2; J: TRBJ1-4; CDR3: CASSQVSGEKLFF; DNA: TGTGCCAGCAGCCAAGTTTCGGGGGAAAAACTGTTTTTT
D: TRBD1; size: NA; length: 12; V: TRBV5-6; J: TRBJ1-2; CDR3: CASSKDRYGYTF; DNA: TGTGCCAGCAGCAAGGACAGGTATGGCTACACCTTC
D: TRBD1; size: NA; length: 14; V: TRBV9; J: TRBJ1-5; CDR3: CASSDGTGNQPQHF; DNA: TGTGCCAGCAGCGATGGGACAGGTAATCAGCCCCAGCATTTT
D: TRBD1; size: NA; length: 16; V: TRBV5-8; J: TRBJ2-5; CDR3: CASSSGQGSIGETQYF; DNA: TGTGCCAGCAGCTCAGGACAGGGGAGTATAGGAGAGACCCAGTACTTC
D: TRBD1; size: NA; length: 14; V: TRBV19; J: TRBJ1-4; CDR3: CASTLDRANEKLFF; DNA: TGTGCCAGTACCCTGGACAGGGCTAATGAAAAACTGTTTTTT
D: NA; size: NA; length: 15; V: TRBV7-9; J: TRBJ1-3; CDR3: CASSPQTGSGNTIYF; DNA: TGTGCCAGCAGCCCCCAGACGGGCTCTGGAAACACCATATATTTT
D: NA; size: NA; length: 16; V: TRBV19; J: TRBJ2-3; CDR3: CASTSRAYTSTDTQYF; DNA: TGTGCCAGTACCTCGAGGGCTTACACTAGCACAGATACGCAGTATTTT
D: TRBD1; size: NA; length: 13; V: TRBV29-1; J: TRBJ1-1; CDR3: CSVTGTGAGEAFF; DNA: TGCAGCGTGACCGGGACAGGGGCCGGTGAAGCTTTCTTT
D: TRBD1; size: NA; length: 17; V: TRBV5-8; J: TRBJ2-7; CDR3: CASSLGTGSYSSYEQYF; DNA: TGTGCCAGCAGCCTCGGGACAGGGAGCTACTCGTCCTACGAGCAGTACTTC
D: TRBD1; size: once; length: 14; V: TRBV5-1; J: TRBJ1-1; CDR3: CASSSLGGDTEAFF; DNA: TGCGCCAGCAGCTCGTTAGGGGGCGATACTGAAGCTTTCTTT
D: NA; size: few; length: 15; V: TRBV6-6; J: TRBJ1-2; CDR3: CASRGGRIVGWGYTF; DNA: TGTGCCAGCAGGGGGGGACGGATTGTGGGCTGGGGCTACACCTTC
D: NA; size: NA; length: 17; V: TRBV18; J: TRBJ1-4; CDR3: CASSPPTAQGPNEKLFF; DNA: TGTGCCAGCTCACCACCCACCGCACAGGGCCCTAATGAAAAACTGTTTTTT
D: NA; size: NA; length: 13; V: TRBV7-6; J: TRBJ2-1; CDR3: CASSSRTPGEQFF; DNA: TGTGCCAGCAGCTCGCGAACTCCGGGGGAGCAGTTCTTC
D: NA; size: NA; length: 16; V: TRBV14; J: TRBJ1-2; CDR3: CASSPTLTEANYGYTF; DNA: TGTGCCAGCAGCCCGACTTTGACGGAAGCTAACTATGGCTACACCTTC
D: TRBD1; size: NA; length: 15; V: TRBV12-5; J: TRBJ1-5; CDR3: CASGSGTGGRQPQHF; DNA: TGTGCTAGTGGTTCCGGGACAGGGGGTAGACAGCCCCAGCATTTT
D: TRBD1; size: NA; length: 15; V: TRBV9; J: TRBJ2-5; CDR3: CASSQNPGGEETQYF; DNA: TGTGCCAGCAGCCAAAACCCAGGGGGCGAAGAGACCCAGTACTTC
D: NA; size: once; length: 15; V: TRBV11-2; J: TRBJ2-7; CDR3: CASSWPPTGAYEQYF; DNA: TGTGCCAGCAGCTGGCCTCCGACGGGGGCCTACGAGCAGTACTTC
D: NA; size: NA; length: 12; V: TRBV6-5; J: TRBJ2-2; CDR3: CASSFYPGELFF; DNA: TGTGCCAGCAGTTTCTATCCTGGGGAGCTGTTTTTT
D: NA; size: NA; length: 14; V: TRBV4-3; J: TRBJ2-7; CDR3: CASARGDTTYEQYF; DNA: TGCGCCAGCGCCAGGGGGGACACGACCTACGAGCAGTACTTC
D: NA; size: few; length: 12; V: TRBV5-1; J: TRBJ1-1; CDR3: CASSLAGDEAFF; DNA: TGCGCCAGCAGCTTGGCCGGGGATGAAGCTTTCTTT
D: NA; size: NA; length: 10; V: TRBV6-5; J: TRBJ1-1; CDR3: CASSSGGFIF; DNA: TGTGCCAGCAGTTCGGGGGGGTTTATCTTT
D: TRBD1; size: NA; length: 17; V: TRBV5-5; J: TRBJ2-3; CDR3: CASSLHRTGSGTDTQYF; DNA: TGTGCCAGCAGCTTGCACAGGACAGGGTCGGGGACAGATACGCAGTATTTT
D: TRBD1; size: NA; length: 15; V: TRBV7-8; J: TRBJ2-3; CDR3: CASSFTGTGADTQYF; DNA: TGTGCCAGCAGCTTTACCGGGACAGGGGCAGATACGCAGTATTTT
D: TRBD1; size: few; length: 16; V: TRBV19; J: TRBJ2-7; CDR3: CASSPFPGTGPYEQYF; DNA: TGTGCCAGTAGTCCCTTCCCCGGGACAGGACCCTACGAGCAGTACTTC
D: TRBD1; size: NA; length: 16; V: TRBV18; J: TRBJ1-5; CDR3: CASSPEGQGSNQPQHF; DNA: TGTGCCAGCTCACCGGAGGGACAGGGGAGCAATCAGCCCCAGCATTTT
D: NA; size: few; length: 14; V: TRBV5-4; J: TRBJ2-5; CDR3: CASSHTRDEETQYF; DNA: TGTGCCAGCAGCCACACTAGAGACGAAGAGACCCAGTACTTC
D: TRBD2; size: once; length: 17; V: TRBV18; J: TRBJ2-1; CDR3: CASSAGYPGLAANEQFF; DNA: TGTGCCAGCTCAGCAGGATATCCGGGACTAGCGGCGAACGAGCAGTTCTTC
D: NA; size: NA; length: 15; V: TRBV19; J: TRBJ2-1; CDR3: CASSITYWEVVEQFF; DNA: TGTGCCAGTAGTATAACTTATTGGGAGGTGGTCGAGCAGTTCTTC
D: NA; size: NA; length: 12; V: TRBV5-6; J: TRBJ1-5; CDR3: CASSSLNQPQHF; DNA: TGTGCCAGCAGCTCTCTCAATCAGCCCCAGCATTTT